The sequence of this T cell receptor (beta chain) was determined in a study of blood T cell repertoires in COVID-19. Overall study context: COVID-19 samples, acute and convalescent, were from the United States, Italy and Spain.

The repertoire was sequenced with immunoSEQ multiplex PCR; TCRdb's copy has only in-frame clones and lacks some. The sample consists of roughly 150,000 clones, 65% to 90% of them appearing once. CDR3 length equals 15 residues. Germline V gene data show CDR1 as SGDLS and CDR2 as YYNGEE. V shed 0 bases and J shed 0 bases, with 7 bases lying between them. Input material: peripheral blood. The V and J genes are TRBV9 and TRBJ1-3; D uncertain. The source of this sequence is a man aged 45-65 years with acute or convalescent COVID-19. The DNA of the CDR3 is TGTGCCAGCAGCGTAGCTCCGGGCTCTGGAAACACCATATATTTT. Residues: CASSVAPGSGNTIYF.